These 28 T cell receptor beta chains were sequenced from one sample in a study of T cells in Graves' hyperthyroidism and ophthalmopathy (dated by TCRdb to about 2019). The library relied on multiplex PCR. Instrument used: Illumina HiSeq 2000. TCR beta CDR3 regions were amplified from RNA transcripts. A first-round RT-PCR of the TCR CDR3 used the HTBI primer set with the Qiagen OneStep RT-PCR kit. The public reads were reprocessed in TCRdb via fastp at Q25 and MiXCR, keeping in-frame beta chains. Entries are consolidated by CDR3 protein sequence, retaining the most common genes and DNA. In this sample the table shows under 550,000 distinct CDR3 sequences, roughly 15% of which occur a single time. Around 5.3% of the sample belongs to the ten largest clones. Sequenced input: blood. These receptors were obtained from a woman under 30 with Graves' hyperthyroidism.

This clonotype has at least ten counts. The chain joins TRBV2 to TRBJ2-7, with 13 nucleotides matching TRBD2. The V gene's germline CDR1 is SNHLY and CDR2 FYNNEI. The CDR3 extends over 16 amino acids. The V segment lost 6 bases and the J segment 5 bases; nucleotides outside the gene matches: 10. CDR3 protein: CASRTSGRALGDEQYF. DNA of the CDR3: TGTGCCAGCAGAACTAGCGGGAGGGCCCTCGGCGACGAGCAGTACTTC.

In the case of this clonotype: The junction and the germline gene differ at one end; a read error may be behind it. The chain uses TRBV24-1 and TRBJ2-2, with D perhaps TRBD2 (5 bases). The CDR3 totals 13 residues. CDR1 KGHDR and CDR2 SFDVKD come from the germline V gene. This CDR3 is CATSEGSTGKLFF. CDR3 sequence (DNA): TGTGCCACCAGTGAGGGGAGCACCGGGAAGCTGTTTTTT.

This clonotype was detected ten times or more. V is TRBV3-1 and J is TRBJ1-2; D uncertain. The CDR3 spans 17 residues. The V end lost 0 bases, the J end lost 4 bases, and 18 bases lay between the germline ends. CDR1 is LGHDT and CDR2 is YNNKEL in the germline V gene (reference sequence). The CDR3 sequence is CASSQEELGPKGYGYTF. Here the CDR3 DNA reads TGTGCCAGCAGCCAAGAGGAGCTAGGACCGAAAGGCTATGGCTACACCTTC.

This clonotype was found many times. The chain joins TRBV20-1 to TRBJ2-2; TRBD1 is a possible D gene (5 bases). This CDR3 is 14 amino acids long. CDR1 and CDR2 from the germline V gene are DFQATT and SNEGSKA (reference sequence). The germline V and J ends were trimmed by 2 bases and 7 bases, with 14 bases remaining between them. CDR3 in DNA: TGCAGTGCTAGATTCGCCAGGGCTGACGGGGAGCTGTTTTTT. Its protein product is CSARFARADGELFF.

In this sample, this clonotype turned up many times. This chain joins TRBV11-2 and TRBJ2-1, with D possibly matching TRBD1 (5 bases). CDR1 SGHAT and CDR2 FQNNGV come from the germline V gene. The V end lost 2 bases, the J end lost 7 bases, and 15 bases lay between the germline ends. The CDR3 extends over 15 amino acids. CDR3 in amino acids: CASSLYSTGSNEQFF. The CDR3 DNA reads TGTGCCAGCAGCTTATATAGCACAGGATCAAATGAGCAGTTCTTC.

CDR3 DNA: TGTGCCAGCAGGCAGGGGAATCAAATCTATGGCTACACCTTC. Translating gives CASRQGNQIYGYTF. This chain links TRBV6-1 with TRBJ1-2, with D perhaps matching TRBD1 (6 bases). This CDR3 region has 14 residues. The V gene's germline CDR1 is MNHNS and CDR2 SASEGT. V gave up 6 bases and J gave up 4 bases, with 15 bases separating them.

This clonotype was counted a few times. The J gene is TRBJ1-4, the V gene TRBV18; no clear D. Germline CDR1 and CDR2: KGHSH and LQKENI. The CDR3 length is 12 residues. V lost 3 bases and J 5 bases, leaving 4 bases between the germline ends. The CDR3 region has the DNA TGTGCCAGCTCACCCGTCAATGAAAAACTGTTTTTT. Translation gives CASSPVNEKLFF.

There are many counts of this clonotype. The gene calls are TRBV30 and TRBJ1-1, with D possibly TRBD1 on 5 matching bases. This CDR3 has 13 residues. Germline V gene data show CDR1 as GTSNPN and CDR2 as SVGIG (reference sequence). V was shortened by 5 bases and J by 5 bases, with 15 bases between the two germline ends. In nucleotides, the CDR3 is TGTGCCTGGGCCCTTGGGGGGGGAACTGAAGCTTTCTTT. Amino acids: CAWALGGGTEAFF.

The chain is built from TRBV6-2 or TRBV6-3 and TRBJ2-7; D uncertain. The germline CDR1 and CDR2 sequences are MNHEY and SVGEGT. Trimming stripped 1 base from V and 5 bases from J, with 3 bases between. The CDR3 is 11 residues long. The CDR3 spells CASSYYNEQYF. The CDR3, as DNA: TGTGCCAGCAGTTACTATAACGAGCAGTACTTC.

This clonotype occurred a few times. The V gene is TRBV14, the J gene TRBJ2-2, with D uncertain. The CDR3 is made up of 16 amino acids. V lost 1 base, J lost 0 bases, and 9 bases lay in between. The germline gives CDR1 SGHDN, CDR2 FVKESK. The CDR3 coding sequence is TGTGCCAGCAGCCAAGTGGAAGCCTCGAACACCGGGGAGCTGTTTTTT. Protein sequence: CASSQVEASNTGELFF.

The chain has TRBV5-1 and TRBJ2-5; D uncertain. Germline V gene data show CDR1 as SGHRS and CDR2 as YFSETQ. The V and J ends lost 0 bases and 5 bases respectively, with 17 bases between them. The CDR3 loop spans 16 amino acids. CDR3 DNA sequence: TGCGCCAGCAGCTTGGACGGTTCCCTTGGAGTTGAGACCCAGTACTTC. Protein sequence: CASSLDGSLGVETQYF.

This clonotype was seen at least ten times. The V gene is TRBV12-3 or TRBV12-4, the J gene TRBJ1-2; D perhaps matches TRBD1 (5 bases). V was shortened by 5 bases and J by 4 bases, with 17 bases between the two germline ends. The CDR3 runs to 15 residues. The CDR3 sequence: CASSTGRDGSYGYTF. CDR3 nucleotide sequence: TGTGCCAGCAGTACAGGTCGGGACGGAAGCTATGGCTACACCTTC.

Worth noting for this clonotype: A read error is possible here, since a much larger clone lies one base away. The J gene is TRBJ1-1, the V gene TRBV5-6, with TRBD1 identical over 7 bases. From germline, CDR1 is SGHDT and CDR2 YYEEEE. The CDR3 has 16 residues. CDR3 in amino acids: CASSLASAGGNIEAFF. CDR3 in DNA: TGTGCCAGCAGCTTGGCCTCGGCAGGGGGGAACATTGAAGCTTTCTTT.

This chain joins TRBV7-3 and TRBJ1-3; D call uncertain. The CDR3 has 17 amino acids. The V end lost 5 bases, the J end lost 0 bases, and 17 bases lay between the germline ends. Germline V CDR1 and CDR2: SGHTA, FQGTGA. The CDR3 spells CASSPNEPAFSGNTIYF. The DNA for the CDR3 is TGTGCCAGCAGCCCGAACGAGCCAGCCTTCTCTGGAAACACCATATATTTT. The full variable domain, rest sourced from reference TRBV7-3 and TRBJ1-3, is GAGVSQTPSNKVTEKGKYVELRCDPISGHTALYWYRQSLGQGPEFLIYFQGTGAADDSGLPNDRFFAVRPEGSVSTLKIQRTERGDSAVYLCASSPNEPAFSGNTIYFGEGSWLTVV.

The sample holds a few counts of this clonotype. The chain has TRBV5-1 and TRBJ2-7; TRBD1 matches at 8 bases. Germline lookup yields CDR1 SGHRS and CDR2 YFSETQ. The CDR3 length is 15 residues. With 2 bases clipped from V and 2 bases from J, the junction kept 6 bases outside the gene matches. The CDR3 coding sequence is TGCGCCAGCAGCTTAAGACAGGGGACGACCTACGAGCAGTACTTC. Protein product: CASSLRQGTTYEQYF.

This clonotype occurred many times. The genes are TRBV27 and TRBJ2-1; 7 bases align to TRBD1. Per germline, CDR1 MNHEY and CDR2 SMNVEV (reference sequence). The CDR3 consists of 18 residues. The V gene end was trimmed by 8 bases and the J gene end by 2 bases; junction bases not matched to a gene: 18. CDR3 residues: CASDLPGTEEIPYNEQFF. The CDR3 DNA reads TGTGCCAGCGACCTCCCGGGGACAGAAGAGATTCCCTACAATGAGCAGTTCTTC.

CDR3 loop: CAWTRDRAGKLFF. CDR3 sequence (DNA): TGTGCCTGGACCAGGGACAGGGCAGGGAAACTGTTTTTT. The V gene is TRBV30, the J gene TRBJ1-4; 9 bases agree with TRBD1. V trimming: 4 bases; J trimming: 11 bases; junction bases outside the gene matches: 8. Germline V gene data show CDR1 as GTSNPN and CDR2 as SVGIG (reference sequence). The CDR3 loop spans 13 amino acids. Looking up the rest from reference TRBV30 and TRBJ1-4 gives the full variable domain: SQTIHQWPATLVQPVGSPLSLECTVEGTSNPNLYWYRQAAGRGLQLLFYSVGIGQISSEVPQNLSASRPQDRQFILSSKKLLLSDSGFYLCAWTRDRAGKLFFGSGTQLSVL.

This clonotype was counted at least ten times. The rearrangement joins TRBV10-2 to TRBJ2-7, with D possibly TRBD1 on 6 matching bases. The CDR3 runs to 13 residues. The V gene lost 5 bases and the J gene lost 0 bases, with 8 bases spanning the gap. Germline values: CDR1 WSHSY, CDR2 SAAADI. The CDR3 reads CASSWDTSYEQYF. CDR3 bases: TGCGCCAGCAGTTGGGACACCTCCTACGAGCAGTACTTC.

This clonotype was counted many times. The genes are TRBV7-2 and TRBJ1-2; 12 bases align to TRBD1. The germline CDR1 and CDR2 sequences are SGHTA and FQGNSA. V gave up 2 bases and J gave up 8 bases; unmatched junction bases: 6. The CDR3 has 15 amino acids. The CDR3 loop is CASSLSGQGAQGYTF. The CDR3 DNA sequence: TGTGCCAGCAGCTTATCGGGACAGGGGGCGCAAGGCTACACCTTC.

The table lists this clonotype with many counts. The chain is built from TRBV5-1 and TRBJ2-7; D is unresolved. CDR1 is SGHRS, CDR2 YFSETQ, per germline. This CDR3 contains 14 residues. Deletions cut 0 bases from V and 0 bases from J, with 7 bases between. As DNA, the CDR3 is TGCGCCAGCAGCTTGGTTACGGACTCCTACGAGCAGTACTTC. It translates to CASSLVTDSYEQYF. Supplemented by reference TRBV5-1 and TRBJ2-7, the full variable domain reads KAGVTQTPRYLIKTRGQQVTLSCSPISGHRSVSWYQQTPGQGLQFLFEYFSETQRNKGNFPGRFSGRQFSNSRSEMNVSTLELGDSALYLCASSLVTDSYEQYFGPGTRLTVT.

In its sample, this clonotype was seen a few times. The junction departs from the called germline gene at one end, perhaps through a read error. The chain recombines TRBV6-2 or TRBV6-3 with TRBJ2-6; 9 positions agree with TRBD2. The CDR3 covers 19 residues. Germline V CDR1 and CDR2: MNHEY, SVGEGT. The CDR3 bases are TGTGCCAGCAGCTCTCCAGGAGGAGCGGGAGGACCTGGGGTCAACGTCCTGACTTTC. It is translated as CASSSPGGAGGPGVNVLTF.

The rearrangement joins TRBV20-1 to TRBJ2-5; 7 bases line up with TRBD2. V trimming: 4 bases; J trimming: 5 bases; junction bases outside the gene matches: 10. The CDR3 is 14 amino acids. CDR1 is DFQATT, CDR2 SNEGSKA, per germline (reference sequence). The DNA for the CDR3 is TGCAGTGCTATAACCAGGACTAGTTTGGAGACCCAGTACTTC. Protein sequence: CSAITRTSLETQYF.

This clonotype has more than one count but fewer than ten. A much larger clone lies a single base off, so this may be a read error. V is TRBV29-1 and J is TRBJ2-1; 7 bases are a match to TRBD2. This CDR3 is 14 amino acids long. Germline V lookup: CDR1 SQVTM, CDR2 ANQGSEA. J was trimmed by 4 bases and V by 6 bases; bases with no gene match: 9. CDR3 sequence: CSVWAASGYNEQFF. The CDR3 coding sequence is TGCAGCGTGTGGGCGGCTAGCGGATACAATGAGCAGTTCTTC.

This clonotype was observed once. It may be a read error: a sequence one base away is much more abundant. The V call is TRBV5-1, the J call TRBJ2-7; D is perhaps TRBD1 (6 bases). This CDR3 has 15 amino acids. In germline, CDR1 is SGHRS, CDR2 YFSETQ. Trimming removed 1 base at V and 7 bases at J, with 18 bases between. The CDR3 region is CASSLWGQHQDEQYF. The DNA of the CDR3 is TGCGCCAGCAGCTTGTGGGGGCAACACCAGGATGAGCAGTACTTC.

The chain joins TRBV6-1 to TRBJ1-5; possibly TRBD1 for D (6 bases). Germline CDR1 and CDR2: MNHNS and SASEGT. CDR3 length equals 15 residues. V dropped 5 bases and J dropped 2 bases, with 13 bases sitting between them. DNA of the CDR3: TGTGCCAGCAGTATCACAGGGAACGGCAATCAGCCCCAGCATTTT. Amino acid sequence: CASSITGNGNQPQHF.

This clonotype was counted at least ten times. The chain couples TRBV7-9 to TRBJ2-7; the match to TRBD2 covers 7 bases. The CDR3 has 15 residues. CDR1 SEHNR and CDR2 FQNEAQ come from the germline V gene (reference sequence). Losses at the gene ends were 2 bases for V and 4 bases for J; bases not matched to a gene: 8. The CDR3 region has the DNA TGTGCCAGCAGCTTAAATTCGCCTAGCGGATACGAGCAGTACTTC. This encodes CASSLNSPSGYEQYF. The complete variable domain, with remaining parts taken from reference TRBV7-9 and TRBJ2-7, reads DTGVSQNPRHKITKRGQNVTFRCDPISEHNRLYWYRQTLGQGPEFLTYFQNEAQLEKSRLLSDRFSAERPKGSFSTLEIQRTEQGDSAMYLCASSLNSPSGYEQYFGPGTRLTVT.

The rearrangement joins TRBV28 to TRBJ2-7, with TRBD2 matching 15 bases. CDR1 and CDR2 from the germline V gene are MDHEN and SYDVKM. CDR3 length equals 16 residues. V dropped 5 bases and J dropped 6; count of bases not matched to a gene: 8. As DNA, the CDR3 is TGTGCCAGCAGTCCGGGACTAGCGGGAGGAACTGGCGAGCAGTACTTC. It is translated as CASSPGLAGGTGEQYF.

This clonotype was detected many times. The J gene is TRBJ2-1, the V gene TRBV30; 9 nucleotides match TRBD2. CDR1 is GTSNPN and CDR2 is SVGIG in the germline V gene (reference sequence). The CDR3 consists of 15 residues. Trimming at V came to 7 bases and at J to 8 bases, leaving 15 bases not matched to a gene. The CDR3 DNA reads as TGTGCCTCCCCAAGGTCAAGCGGGAGGTTCGATGAGCAGTTCTTC. Amino acid sequence: CASPRSSGRFDEQFF.